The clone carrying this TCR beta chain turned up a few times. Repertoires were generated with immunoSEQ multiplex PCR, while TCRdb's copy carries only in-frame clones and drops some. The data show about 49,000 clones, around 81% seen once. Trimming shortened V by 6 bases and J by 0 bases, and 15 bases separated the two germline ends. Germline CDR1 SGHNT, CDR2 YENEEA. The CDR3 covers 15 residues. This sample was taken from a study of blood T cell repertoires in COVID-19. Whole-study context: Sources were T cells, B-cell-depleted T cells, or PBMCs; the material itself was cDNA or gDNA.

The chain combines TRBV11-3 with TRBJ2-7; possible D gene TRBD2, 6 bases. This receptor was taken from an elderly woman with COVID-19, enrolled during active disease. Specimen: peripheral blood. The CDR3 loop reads CASSPGAGRSYEQYF. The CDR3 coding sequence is TGTGCCAGCAGTCCAGGAGCGGGTCGCTCCTACGAGCAGTACTTC. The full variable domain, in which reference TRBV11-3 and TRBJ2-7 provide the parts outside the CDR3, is EAGVVQSPRYKIIEKKQPVAFWCNPISGHNTLYWYLQNLGQGPELLIRYENEEAVDDSQLPKDRFSAERLKGVDSTLKIQPAELGDSAVYLCASSPGAGRSYEQYFGPGTRLTVT.